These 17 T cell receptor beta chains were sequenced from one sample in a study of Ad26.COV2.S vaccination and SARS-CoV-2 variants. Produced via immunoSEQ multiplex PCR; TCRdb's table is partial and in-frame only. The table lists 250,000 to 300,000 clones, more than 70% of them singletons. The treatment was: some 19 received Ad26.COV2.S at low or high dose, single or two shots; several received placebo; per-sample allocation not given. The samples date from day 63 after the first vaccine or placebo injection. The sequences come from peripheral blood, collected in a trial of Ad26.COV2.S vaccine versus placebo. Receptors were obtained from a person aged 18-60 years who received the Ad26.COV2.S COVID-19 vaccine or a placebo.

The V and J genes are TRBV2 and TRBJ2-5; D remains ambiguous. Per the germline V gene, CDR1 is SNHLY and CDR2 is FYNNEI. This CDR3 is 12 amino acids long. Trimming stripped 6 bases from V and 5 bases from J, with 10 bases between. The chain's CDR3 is CASSLVLETQYF. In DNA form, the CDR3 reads TGTGCCAGCAGCTTAGTCTTGGAGACCCAGTACTTC.

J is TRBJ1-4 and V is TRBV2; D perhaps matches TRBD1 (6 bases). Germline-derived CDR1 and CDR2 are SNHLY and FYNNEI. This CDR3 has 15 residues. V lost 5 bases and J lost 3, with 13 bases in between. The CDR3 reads CASSLQGEPNEKLFF. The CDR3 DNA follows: TGTGCCAGCAGTCTACAGGGTGAGCCTAATGAAAAACTGTTTTTT.

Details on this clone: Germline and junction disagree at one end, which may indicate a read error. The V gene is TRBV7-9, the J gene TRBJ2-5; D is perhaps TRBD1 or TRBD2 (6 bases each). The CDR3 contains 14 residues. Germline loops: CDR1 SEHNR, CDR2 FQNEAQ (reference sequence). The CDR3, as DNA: TGTGCCAGCACCTTAGTCGGGGGCCGGGAGACCCAGTACTTC. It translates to CASTLVGGRETQYF.

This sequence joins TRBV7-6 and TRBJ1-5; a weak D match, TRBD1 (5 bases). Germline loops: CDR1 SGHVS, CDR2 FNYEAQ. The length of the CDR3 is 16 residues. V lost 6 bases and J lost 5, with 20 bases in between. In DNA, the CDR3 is TGTGCCAGCAGTCCTGCGGCGGGGGTTCGCTATCAGCCCCAGCATTTT. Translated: CASSPAAGVRYQPQHF.

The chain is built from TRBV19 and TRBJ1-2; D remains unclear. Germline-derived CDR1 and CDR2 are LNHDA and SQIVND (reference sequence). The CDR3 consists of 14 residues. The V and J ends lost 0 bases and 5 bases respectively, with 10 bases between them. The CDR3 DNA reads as TGTGCCAGTAGTATAGATCTTGAAGGTTATGGCTACACCTTC. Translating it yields CASSIDLEGYGYTF.

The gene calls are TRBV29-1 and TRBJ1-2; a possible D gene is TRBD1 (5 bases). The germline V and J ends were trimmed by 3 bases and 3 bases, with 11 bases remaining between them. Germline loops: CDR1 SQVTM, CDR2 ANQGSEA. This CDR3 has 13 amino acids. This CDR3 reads CSVDPDTDYGYTF. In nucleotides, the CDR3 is TGCAGCGTTGACCCGGACACGGACTATGGCTACACCTTC.

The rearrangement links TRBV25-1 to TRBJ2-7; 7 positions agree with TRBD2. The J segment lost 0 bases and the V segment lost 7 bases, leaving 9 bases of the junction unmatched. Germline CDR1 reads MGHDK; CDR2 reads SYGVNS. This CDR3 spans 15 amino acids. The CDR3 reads CASTPAGGSSYEQYF. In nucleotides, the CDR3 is TGTGCCAGCACCCCCGCTGGCGGGAGCTCCTACGAGCAGTACTTC.

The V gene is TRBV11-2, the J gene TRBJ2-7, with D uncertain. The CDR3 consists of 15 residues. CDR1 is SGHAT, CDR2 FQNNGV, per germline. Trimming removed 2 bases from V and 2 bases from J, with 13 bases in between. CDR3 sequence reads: CASSLSTHDTYEQYF. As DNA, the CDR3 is TGTGCCAGCAGCTTATCTACACACGATACCTACGAGCAGTACTTC.

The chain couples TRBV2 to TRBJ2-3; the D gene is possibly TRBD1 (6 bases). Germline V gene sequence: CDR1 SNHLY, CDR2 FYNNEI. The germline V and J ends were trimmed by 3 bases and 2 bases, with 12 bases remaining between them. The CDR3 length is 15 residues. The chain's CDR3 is CASSDRGPPTDTQYF. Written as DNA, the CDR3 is TGTGCCAGCAGTGACAGGGGACCCCCCACAGATACGCAGTATTTT. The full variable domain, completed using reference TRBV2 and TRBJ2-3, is EPEVTQTPSHQVTQMGQEVILRCVPISNHLYFYWYRQILGQKVEFLVSFYNNEISEKSEIFDDQFSVERPDGSNFTLKIRSTKLEDSAMYFCASSDRGPPTDTQYFGPGTRLTVL.

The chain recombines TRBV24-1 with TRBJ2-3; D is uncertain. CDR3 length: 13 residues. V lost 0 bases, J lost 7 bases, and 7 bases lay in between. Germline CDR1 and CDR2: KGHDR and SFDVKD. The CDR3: CATSDLRENTQYF. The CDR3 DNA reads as TGTGCCACCAGTGATTTGAGAGAGAATACGCAGTATTTT.

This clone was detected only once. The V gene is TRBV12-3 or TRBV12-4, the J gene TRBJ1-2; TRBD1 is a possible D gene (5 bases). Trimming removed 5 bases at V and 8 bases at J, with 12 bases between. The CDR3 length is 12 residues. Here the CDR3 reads CASSPQEGGYTF. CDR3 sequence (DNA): TGTGCCAGCAGTCCACAGGAGGGGGGCTACACCTTC.

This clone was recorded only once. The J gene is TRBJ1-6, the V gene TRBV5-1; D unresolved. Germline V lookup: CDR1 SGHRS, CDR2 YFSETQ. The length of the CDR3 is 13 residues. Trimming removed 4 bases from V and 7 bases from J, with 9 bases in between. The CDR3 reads CASSHGNNSPLHF. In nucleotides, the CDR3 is TGCGCCAGCAGCCACGGAAACAATTCACCCCTCCACTTT.

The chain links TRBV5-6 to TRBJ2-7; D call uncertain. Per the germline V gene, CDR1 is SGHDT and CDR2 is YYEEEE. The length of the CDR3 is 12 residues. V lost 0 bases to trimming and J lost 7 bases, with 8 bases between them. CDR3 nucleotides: TGTGCCAGCAGCTTGGCCGGAATTGAGCAGTACTTC. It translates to CASSLAGIEQYF.

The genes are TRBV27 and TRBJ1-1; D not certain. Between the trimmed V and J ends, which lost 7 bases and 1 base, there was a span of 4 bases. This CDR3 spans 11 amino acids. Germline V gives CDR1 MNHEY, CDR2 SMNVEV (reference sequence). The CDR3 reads CASKANTEAFF. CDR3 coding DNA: TGTGCCAGCAAGGCGAACACTGAAGCTTTCTTT.

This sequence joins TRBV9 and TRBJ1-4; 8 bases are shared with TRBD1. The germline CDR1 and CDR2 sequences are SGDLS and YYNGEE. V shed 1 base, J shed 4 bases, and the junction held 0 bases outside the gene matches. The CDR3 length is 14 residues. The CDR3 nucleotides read TGTGCCAGCAGCGTAACAGGGGGTAATGAAAAACTGTTTTTT. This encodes CASSVTGGNEKLFF.

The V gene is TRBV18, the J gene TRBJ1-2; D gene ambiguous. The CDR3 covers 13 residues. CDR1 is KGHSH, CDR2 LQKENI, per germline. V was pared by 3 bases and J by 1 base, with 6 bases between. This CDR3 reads CASSPQDNYGYTF. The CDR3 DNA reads TGTGCCAGCTCACCGCAGGATAACTATGGCTACACCTTC.

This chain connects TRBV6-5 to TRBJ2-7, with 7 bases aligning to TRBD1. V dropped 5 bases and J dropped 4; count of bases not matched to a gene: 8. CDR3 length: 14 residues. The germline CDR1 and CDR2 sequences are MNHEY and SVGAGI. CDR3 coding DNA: TGTGCCAGCAGTAGACAGGGTCAGTTTTACGAGCAGTACTTC. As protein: CASSRQGQFYEQYF.